This T cell receptor beta chain was profiled in a study of blood T cells in healthy people across ages. Study results and caveats: PBMCs that were unsorted prevented a conclusive naive versus antigen-experienced comparison. Long-lived donors had more naive CD4+ cells and higher diversity than aged donors.

A second roughly 7 to 12 cycle PCR used barcoded and J-beta primers. TCRdb itself ran the 5' RACE reads through MiXCR, one entry per CDR3 protein. The data show hundreds of thousands of distinct CDR3 sequences, roughly 21% seen once. For this clonotype: Antigen unknown.

The CDR3 length is 14 residues. Trimming removed 0 bases at V and 2 bases at J, with 7 bases between. Per the germline V gene, CDR1 is SGHRS and CDR2 is YFSETQ. Healthy individuals of Caucasian origin from Russia, aged 6 to 90, served as donors. Each sample used at least 6 million PBMCs. This receptor was taken from a man aged 70-80 years in good health. The sequencing input was blood. V and J are TRBV5-1 and TRBJ2-3; D gene ambiguous. The CDR3 DNA sequence: TGCGCCAGCAGCTTGGATGGCGTCACAGATACGCAGTATTTT. This codes for CASSLDGVTDTQYF.